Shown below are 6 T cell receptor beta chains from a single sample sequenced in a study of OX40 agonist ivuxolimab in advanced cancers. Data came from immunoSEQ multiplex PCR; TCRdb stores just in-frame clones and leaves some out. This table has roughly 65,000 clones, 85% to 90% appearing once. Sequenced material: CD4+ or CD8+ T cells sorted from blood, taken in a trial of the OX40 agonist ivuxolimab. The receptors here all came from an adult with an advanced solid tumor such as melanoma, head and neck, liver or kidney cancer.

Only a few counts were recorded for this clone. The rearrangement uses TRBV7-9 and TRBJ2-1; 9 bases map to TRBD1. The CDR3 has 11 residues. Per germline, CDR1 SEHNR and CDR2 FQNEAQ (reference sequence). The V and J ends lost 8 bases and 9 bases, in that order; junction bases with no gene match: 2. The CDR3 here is CASRTGVEQFF. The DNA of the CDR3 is TGTGCCAGCCGGACAGGGGTTGAGCAGTTCTTC.

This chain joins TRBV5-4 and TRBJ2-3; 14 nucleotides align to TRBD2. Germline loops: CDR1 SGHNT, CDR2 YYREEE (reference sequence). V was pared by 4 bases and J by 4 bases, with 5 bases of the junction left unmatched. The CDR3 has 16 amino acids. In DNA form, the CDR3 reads TGTGCCAGCAGCCCTGGACTAGCGGGAGGCCCAGATACGCAGTATTTT. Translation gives CASSPGLAGGPDTQYF.

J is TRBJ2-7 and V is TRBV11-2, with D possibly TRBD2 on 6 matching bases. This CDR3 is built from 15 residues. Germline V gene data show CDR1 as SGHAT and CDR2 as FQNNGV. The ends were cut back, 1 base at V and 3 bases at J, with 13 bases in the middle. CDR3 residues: CASSLAEAAGYEQYF. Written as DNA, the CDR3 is TGTGCCAGCAGCTTAGCTGAGGCAGCGGGCTACGAGCAGTACTTC.

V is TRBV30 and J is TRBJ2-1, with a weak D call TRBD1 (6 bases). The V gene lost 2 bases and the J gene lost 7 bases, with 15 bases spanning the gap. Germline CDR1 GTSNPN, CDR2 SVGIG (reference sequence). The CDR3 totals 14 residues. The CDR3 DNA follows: TGTGCCTGGAGTCCTCCCCAAAGGGGGAATGAGCAGTTCTTC. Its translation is CAWSPPQRGNEQFF.

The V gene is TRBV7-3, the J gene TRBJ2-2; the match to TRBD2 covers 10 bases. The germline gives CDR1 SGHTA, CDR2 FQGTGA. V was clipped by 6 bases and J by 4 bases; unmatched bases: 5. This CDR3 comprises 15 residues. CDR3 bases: TGTGCCAGCAGGAAGCGGGAGGGCCTCACCGGGGAGCTGTTTTTT. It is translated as CASRKREGLTGELFF.

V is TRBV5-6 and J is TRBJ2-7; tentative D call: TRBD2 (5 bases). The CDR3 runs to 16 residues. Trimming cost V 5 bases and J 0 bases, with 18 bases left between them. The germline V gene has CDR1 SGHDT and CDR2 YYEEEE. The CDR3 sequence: CASSSMQDWSSYEQYF. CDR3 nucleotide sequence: TGTGCCAGCAGTAGCATGCAGGACTGGAGCTCCTACGAGCAGTACTTC. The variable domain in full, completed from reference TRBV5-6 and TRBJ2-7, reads DAGVTQSPTHLIKTRGQQVTLRCSPKSGHDTVSWYQQALGQGPQFIFQYYEEEERQRGNFPDRFSGHQFPNYSSELNVNALLLGDSALYLCASSSMQDWSSYEQYFGPGTRLTVT.